One sample yielded the 2 T cell receptor beta chains listed below, sequenced in a study of blood T cell repertoires in COVID-19. Libraries were prepared by immunoSEQ multiplex PCR; TCRdb keeps only in-frame clonotypes and omits some of them. The data show some 250,000 clones, with roughly 83% seen just once and 9% to 15% held by the top ten. The sample consisted of peripheral blood. These receptor sequences come from a man aged 80 or over with acute or convalescent COVID-19.

This clone was observed a handful of times. This chain uses TRBV6-1 with TRBJ1-1; possible D gene TRBD1, 5 bases. Germline V gene lookup returns CDR1 MNHNS and CDR2 SASEGT. This CDR3 has 17 amino acids. V gave up 0 bases and J gave up 2 bases, with 16 bases separating them. The CDR3 coding sequence is TGTGCCAGCAGTGAAGCGCGGCACCGGGGGGTTAACACTGAAGCTTTCTTT. Residues: CASSEARHRGVNTEAFF.

This clone was observed a few times. The CDR3 region is CASSGLAGGGRYNEQFF. For the CDR3, the DNA is TGTGCCAGCAGCGGACTAGCGGGAGGTGGGAGATACAATGAGCAGTTCTTC. The chain is built from TRBV13 and TRBJ2-1, with 14 bases identical to TRBD2. CDR3 size: 17 residues. CDR1 PRHDT and CDR2 FYEKMQ come from the germline V gene (reference sequence). V was clipped by 5 bases and J by 4 bases; unmatched bases: 7.